The 18 T cell receptor beta chains in this list originate from one sample, sequenced in a study of cytomegalovirus exposure and HLA in healthy donors. The study ran its PCR with 60 Vbeta and 13 Jbeta primers. The repertoire was sequenced with immunoSEQ multiplex PCR; TCRdb's copy has only in-frame clones and lacks some. The sample carries 140,000 or so clones, roughly four fifths recorded once. Material for sequencing was PBMCs. These receptors came from a male donor in good health and CMV-seronegative.

The genes are TRBV4-1 and TRBJ1-2; a weak D match, TRBD1 (5 bases). V was clipped by 1 base and J by 2 bases, with 14 bases between them. This CDR3 has 16 residues. Germline V gives CDR1 MGHRA, CDR2 YSYEKL. The CDR3 bases are TGCGCCAGCAGCCAAGGGACATCGACACAAAACTATGGCTACACCTTC. Amino acid sequence: CASSQGTSTQNYGYTF.

The chain carries TRBV25-1 and TRBJ2-2; 7 bases map to TRBD1. J was trimmed by 7 bases and V by 2 bases; bases with no gene match: 4. CDR1 and CDR2 from the germline V gene are MGHDK and SYGVNS. The CDR3 sequence is 14 residues long. CDR3 loop: CASSETGESGELFF. CDR3 nucleotide sequence: TGTGCCAGCAGTGAAACAGGGGAGAGCGGGGAGCTGTTTTTT.

The chain uses TRBV27 and TRBJ1-4, with 9 bases identical to TRBD1. This CDR3 is 17 amino acids long. CDR1 is MNHEY, CDR2 SMNVEV, per germline (reference sequence). V was clipped by 7 bases and J by 5 bases; unmatched bases: 14. CDR3 region: CASTPRAATGGNEKLFF. The CDR3 bases are TGTGCCAGCACCCCGCGGGCGGCAACAGGGGGCAATGAAAAACTGTTTTTT.

V usage is TRBV4-2 and J usage is TRBJ1-2; weak D call: TRBD1 (6 bases). The V end was cut by 0 bases, the J end by 4 bases, with 30 bases between. This CDR3 is 21 amino acids long. Germline V gene data show CDR1 as LGHNA and CDR2 as YNFKEQ. CDR3: CASSQERFFTGTNREIYGYTF. The CDR3 nucleotides are TGTGCCAGCAGCCAAGAACGATTCTTTACCGGGACCAACAGGGAAATCTATGGCTACACCTTC.

J is TRBJ1-2 and V is TRBV9; 11 bases are a match to TRBD1. Germline assignment: CDR1 SGDLS and CDR2 YYNGEE. The ends lost 3 bases at V and 4 bases at J; junction bases unmatched: 11. The CDR3 length is 17 residues. CDR3 nucleotides: TGTGCCAGCAGCGAGGGGACAGGGGGGCACGACACCTATGGCTACACCTTC. It specifies CASSEGTGGHDTYGYTF.

The chain recombines TRBV28 with TRBJ1-1; maybe TRBD1 (6 bases). V was shortened by 5 bases and J by 6 bases, with 16 bases between the two germline ends. The V gene's germline CDR1 is MDHEN and CDR2 SYDVKM. CDR3 length: 14 amino acids. The chain's CDR3 is CASSPPHRVAEAFF. The CDR3 nucleotides read TGTGCCAGCAGTCCCCCTCACAGGGTGGCTGAAGCTTTCTTT.

The chain uses TRBV7-6 and TRBJ1-4, with no clear D. Germline V CDR1 and CDR2: SGHVS, FNYEAQ. V shed 5 bases and J shed 2 bases, with 12 bases lying between them. There are 15 residues in the CDR3. As DNA, the CDR3 is TGTGCCAGCAGCGAGGGAGGGCTGACTAATGAAAAACTGTTTTTT. Residues: CASSEGGLTNEKLFF. Supplemented by reference TRBV7-6 and TRBJ1-4, the full variable domain reads GAGVSQSPRYKVTKRGQDVALRCDPISGHVSLYWYRQALGQGPEFLTYFNYEAQQDKSGLPNDRFSAERPEGSISTLTIQRTEQRDSAMYRCASSEGGLTNEKLFFGSGTQLSVL.

The chain links TRBV9 to TRBJ2-7; tentatively, D is TRBD1 (5 bases). Germline V gene lookup returns CDR1 SGDLS and CDR2 YYNGEE. This CDR3 comprises 14 residues. V lost 1 base and J lost 0, with 8 bases in between. In DNA form, the CDR3 reads TGTGCCAGCAGCGTACAGGGAACCTCCTACGAGCAGTACTTC. It yields the protein CASSVQGTSYEQYF.

This clone appeared a single time. This chain joins TRBV19 and TRBJ1-5; possible D gene TRBD1, 5 bases. The CDR3 extends over 14 amino acids. From germline, CDR1 is LNHDA and CDR2 SQIVND (reference sequence). V was cut by 6 bases and J by 2 bases, with 11 bases left in between. The CDR3 nucleotides read TGTGCCAGTAGAGTCGGGGGTGGCAATCAGCCCCAGCATTTT. Translating it yields CASRVGGGNQPQHF.

The chain has TRBV5-1 and TRBJ1-2; tentative D call: TRBD1 (5 bases). The V end was cut by 2 bases, the J end by 9 bases, with 11 bases between. The length of the CDR3 is 12 residues. CDR1 and CDR2 from the germline V gene are SGHRS and YFSETQ. CDR3 coding DNA: TGCGCCAGCAGCTTAGGAGGGGAACGCTACACCTTC. This codes for CASSLGGERYTF.

This chain links TRBV6-4 with TRBJ2-7; TRBD2 aligns across 7 bases. The length of the CDR3 is 13 residues. The germline CDR1 and CDR2 sequences are MRHNA and SNTAGT. Trimming removed 8 bases from V and 3 bases from J; junction bases left unmatched: 7. In DNA, the CDR3 is TGTGCCAGCGGTTTAAAGCGGGGCTACGAGCAGTACTTC. Translated, it gives CASGLKRGYEQYF.

The V and J genes are TRBV10-2 and TRBJ2-7; 7 bases are shared with TRBD1. CDR3 size: 14 residues. V was pared by 4 bases and J by 5 bases, with 8 bases of the junction left unmatched. Germline V gene sequence: CDR1 WSHSY, CDR2 SAAADI. CDR3 nucleotide sequence: TGCGCCAGCAGTGTCGACAGGGAACGGCACGAGCAGTACTTC. This gives the protein CASSVDRERHEQYF.

This clone appeared a single time. The chain combines TRBV18 with TRBJ1-3; D is perhaps TRBD1 (6 bases). Germline values: CDR1 KGHSH, CDR2 LQKENI. V lost 2 bases, J lost 0 bases, and 11 bases lay in between. This CDR3 region has 16 residues. Written as DNA, the CDR3 is TGTGCCAGCTCACCAAAAGGGACAACCTCTGGAAACACCATATATTTT. This translates into CASSPKGTTSGNTIYF.

This clone was detected only a few times. The V gene is TRBV19, the J gene TRBJ1-2; the D is unclear. Germline CDR1 and CDR2: LNHDA and SQIVND (reference sequence). Deletions cut 10 bases from V and 7 bases from J, with 7 bases between. The CDR3 covers 9 residues. The CDR3 reads CATGPGYTF. CDR3 nucleotide sequence: TGTGCCACCGGTCCTGGCTACACCTTC.

The V call is TRBV6-5, the J call TRBJ1-4, with a tentative D call TRBD1 (6 bases). This CDR3 region has 13 residues. Germline CDR1 is MNHEY and CDR2 is SVGAGI. V lost 4 bases to trimming and J lost 5 bases, with 8 bases between them. CDR3 residues: CASSWGQNEKLFF. In DNA form, the CDR3 reads TGTGCCAGCAGTTGGGGGCAGAATGAAAAACTGTTTTTT.

This sequence joins TRBV21-1 and TRBJ1-1. TRBV21-1 is noted as a pseudogene. CDR3 length: 17 residues. CDR3 DNA: TGTGCCAGCCGTCAAGGTGGGCAGGGATTGGGGGGCACTGAAGCTTTCTTT. Translation gives CASRQGGQGLGGTEAFF.

The chain uses TRBV19 and TRBJ2-1, with TRBD2 as a possible D gene (6 bases). CDR1 and CDR2 from the germline V gene are LNHDA and SQIVND (reference sequence). The CDR3 has 15 amino acids. The V and J ends lost 6 bases and 3 bases respectively, with 15 bases between them. In nucleotides, the CDR3 is TGTGCCAGTAGCGGGGGACCTTCCTACTACAATGAGCAGTTCTTC. This encodes CASSGGPSYYNEQFF.

The rearrangement joins TRBV30 to TRBJ1-2, with D possibly matching TRBD1 (5 bases). From germline, CDR1 is GTSNPN and CDR2 SVGIG (reference sequence). This CDR3 has 15 residues. V was pared by 1 base and J by 5 bases, with 17 bases between. The CDR3 reads CAWSASRDGAYGYTF. CDR3 nucleotides: TGTGCCTGGAGTGCGTCCAGGGATGGCGCGTATGGCTACACCTTC. Drawing the rest from reference TRBV30 and TRBJ1-2, the complete variable domain is SQTIHQWPATLVQPVGSPLSLECTVEGTSNPNLYWYRQAAGRGLQLLFYSVGIGQISSEVPQNLSASRPQDRQFILSSKKLLLSDSGFYLCAWSASRDGAYGYTFGSGTRLTVV.